One and the same sample provided the 32 T cell receptor beta chains below, sequenced in a study of identical twins. TCRdb independently ran MiXCR on the 5' RACE reads; one entry per CDR3 protein. The table records approximately 1.8 million distinct CDR3 sequences, about 30% of them present only once. The sequenced sample consisted of cord blood. Source of these receptors: a newborn girl in good health.

The chain is built from TRBV29-1 and TRBJ2-1; 7 nucleotides line up with TRBD1. Trimming took 4 bases from V and 4 from J; bases not matched to a gene: 4. This CDR3 comprises 13 residues. Germline CDR1 and CDR2: SQVTM and ANQGSEA. The CDR3, as DNA: TGCAGCGTTGCCAAGGGGGCGTACAATGAGCAGTTCTTC. The encoded protein is CSVAKGAYNEQFF.

V and J are TRBV12-3 or TRBV12-4 and TRBJ1-2; D not certain. With 5 bases removed from V and 4 bases from J, the gap between germline ends came to 8 bases. This CDR3 has 12 amino acids. The CDR3 nucleotides read TGTGCCAGCAGTCAGACACTCTATGGCTACACCTTC. Encoded protein: CASSQTLYGYTF.

This clonotype was seen just once. The chain carries TRBV7-2 and TRBJ2-5; D is unresolved. Trimming shortened V by 4 bases and J by 5 bases, and 14 bases separated the two germline ends. This CDR3 has 14 residues. Germline V gene lookup returns CDR1 SGHTA and CDR2 FQGNSA. The CDR3 here is CASSWQAIRETQYF. The CDR3 DNA follows: TGTGCCAGCAGCTGGCAGGCAATCAGGGAGACCCAGTACTTC.

This rearrangement joins TRBV28 to TRBJ2-3, with D possibly being TRBD1 (5 bases). V was pared by 3 bases and J by 4 bases, with 11 bases between. This CDR3 has 14 residues. Per germline, CDR1 MDHEN and CDR2 SYDVKM. The CDR3 DNA reads TGTGCCAGCAGTTTTGGGGCCCGATCAGATACGCAGTATTTT. Its translation: CASSFGARSDTQYF.

The chain has TRBV2 and TRBJ1-5, with D possibly being TRBD1 (5 bases). The CDR3 runs to 14 residues. Trimming stripped 6 bases from V and 1 base from J, with 10 bases between. The germline CDR1 and CDR2 sequences are SNHLY and FYNNEI. CDR3 sequence reads: CASRTDSSNQPQHF. The CDR3 DNA reads TGTGCCAGCAGAACCGACAGCAGCAATCAGCCCCAGCATTTT. Using reference TRBV2 and TRBJ1-5 for the parts outside the CDR3, the full variable domain is EPEVTQTPSHQVTQMGQEVILRCVPISNHLYFYWYRQILGQKVEFLVSFYNNEISEKSEIFDDQFSVERPDGSNFTLKIRSTKLEDSAMYFCASRTDSSNQPQHFGDGTRLSIL.

There are a few counts of this clonotype. The V gene is TRBV2, the J gene TRBJ2-3; 15 nucleotides line up with TRBD2. The junction had 10 bases not matched to a gene; V was cut back by 6 bases and J by 12 bases. The CDR3 has 15 amino acids. Germline loops: CDR1 SNHLY, CDR2 FYNNEI. CDR3 loop: CASRSGTSGRSTQYF. CDR3 nucleotides: TGTGCCAGCAGGTCCGGGACTAGCGGGAGGTCGACCCAGTATTTT.

The genes are TRBV7-9 and TRBJ1-2, with a weak D call TRBD1 (5 bases). The V end lost 6 bases, the J end lost 1 base, and 12 bases lay between the germline ends. The germline gives CDR1 SEHNR, CDR2 FQNEAQ (reference sequence). This CDR3 contains 14 residues. CDR3 amino acids: CASSGAGRNYGYTF. CDR3 nucleotides: TGTGCCAGCAGTGGAGCAGGGCGTAACTATGGCTACACCTTC. The variable domain in full, with the rest retrieved from reference TRBV7-9 and TRBJ1-2, is DTGVSQNPRHKITKRGQNVTFRCDPISEHNRLYWYRQTLGQGPEFLTYFQNEAQLEKSRLLSDRFSAERPKGSFSTLEIQRTEQGDSAMYLCASSGAGRNYGYTFGSGTRLTVV.

This chain connects TRBV6-2 or TRBV6-3 to TRBJ2-7, with D unresolved. CDR1 is MNHEY, CDR2 SVGEGT, per germline. Trimming left V 5 bases short and J 1 base short, with 12 bases between. The CDR3 is 14 amino acids. CDR3 residues: CASSNPPPSYEQYF. The CDR3 DNA follows: TGTGCCAGCAGTAATCCCCCCCCATCCTACGAGCAGTACTTC.

This sequence joins TRBV21-1 and TRBJ2-2; TRBD2, the table's D call, lacks a check against the DNA. TRBV21-1 corresponds to a pseudogene. The CDR3 consists of 19 residues. Here the CDR3 DNA reads TGTGCCAGCACCAAAGACAATTTGCTAGCGGGATGTTACACCGGGGAGCTGTTTTTT. Its protein product is CASTKDNLLAGCYTGELFF.

In its sample, this clonotype was seen a few times. The rearrangement uses TRBV12-3 or TRBV12-4 and TRBJ1-1, with D tentatively TRBD1 (5 bases). The CDR3 is 15 amino acids. Trimming cost V 7 bases and J 2 bases, with 17 bases left between them. CDR3 coding DNA: TGTGCCAGCACCACCGATGGGAGGGGAAACACTGAAGCTTTCTTT. Translated, it gives CASTTDGRGNTEAFF.

The sample holds a few counts of this clonotype. The CDR3 nucleotides read TGCGCCAGCAGCTTGGTTTGGACTAGCGGGGCAGATACGCAGTATTTT. Amino acid sequence: CASSLVWTSGADTQYF. V usage is TRBV5-1 and J usage is TRBJ2-3, with 12 bases matching TRBD2. This CDR3 region has 16 residues. The V gene's germline CDR1 is SGHRS and CDR2 YFSETQ. J lost 4 bases, V lost 0 bases, and 3 bases had no gene match. The variable domain in full, completed from reference TRBV5-1 and TRBJ2-3, reads KAGVTQTPRYLIKTRGQQVTLSCSPISGHRSVSWYQQTPGQGLQFLFEYFSETQRNKGNFPGRFSGRQFSNSRSEMNVSTLELGDSALYLCASSLVWTSGADTQYFGPGTRLTVL.

This clonotype was counted a few times. The CDR3, as DNA: TGTGCCAGCAGCCAAGATTATAGGGGGGCCTATTCCTTACTCTACGAGCAGTACTTC. This gives the protein CASSQDYRGAYSLLYEQYF. The V gene is TRBV4-2, the J gene TRBJ2-7, with D perhaps matching TRBD1 or TRBD2 (6 bases each). Trimming left V 0 bases short and J 3 bases short, with 24 bases between. The germline V gene has CDR1 LGHNA and CDR2 YNFKEQ. The CDR3 spans 19 residues.

The V and J genes are TRBV24-1 and TRBJ2-3, with 7 bases matching TRBD2. V was pared by 1 base and J by 1 base, with 4 bases of the junction left unmatched. From germline, CDR1 is KGHDR and CDR2 SFDVKD. The CDR3 runs 16 residues. The CDR3 sequence is CATSDFSGVGTDTQYF. The DNA for the CDR3 is TGTGCCACCAGTGATTTCAGCGGGGTGGGCACAGATACGCAGTATTTT.

This clonotype was seen more than once but under ten times. The CDR3 nucleotides are TGCGCCAGCAGCCCGTTCGTGAGCAGTGAGCAGTTCTTC. Residues: CASSPFVSSEQFF. This chain connects TRBV5-1 to TRBJ2-1; D gene uncertain. CDR1 and CDR2 (germline): SGHRS, YFSETQ. This CDR3 region has 13 residues. Trimming stripped 4 bases from V and 9 bases from J, with 14 bases between.

The J gene is TRBJ1-4, the V gene TRBV7-9; TRBD1 might be the D (5 bases). Germline V CDR1 and CDR2: SEHNR, FQNEAQ (reference sequence). The CDR3 has 18 residues. Trimming cost V 0 bases and J 3 bases, with 17 bases left between them. CDR3 sequence reads: CASSLAFFREAANEKLFF. The DNA for the CDR3 is TGTGCCAGCAGCTTAGCTTTCTTCAGGGAAGCGGCTAATGAAAAACTGTTTTTT.

V usage is TRBV5-1 and J usage is TRBJ1-1, with 8 bases lining up with TRBD1. Germline loops: CDR1 SGHRS, CDR2 YFSETQ. The length of the CDR3 is 16 residues. Trimming cost V 5 bases and J 0 bases; bases outside gene matches: 9. The CDR3 protein is CASSPGQGLLNTEAFF. The CDR3 nucleotides read TGCGCCAGCAGTCCAGGACAGGGTCTGTTGAACACTGAAGCTTTCTTT.

The chain joins TRBV7-2 to TRBJ1-1; no firm D call. The CDR3 runs to 13 residues. The V gene's germline CDR1 is SGHTA and CDR2 FQGNSA. Trimming cost V 2 bases and J 9 bases, with 13 bases left between them. The CDR3 DNA is TGTGCCAGCAGCTTAAAGGCGTCCGGTAAAGCTTTCTTT. It yields the protein CASSLKASGKAFF.

The table lists this clonotype with many counts. V is TRBV6-6 and J is TRBJ2-1; D not certain. Germline CDR1 MNHNY, CDR2 SVGAGI (reference sequence). The length of the CDR3 is 13 residues. The ends were cut back, 0 bases at V and 8 bases at J, with 8 bases in the middle. The CDR3 sequence: CASSYSPADEQFF. As DNA, the CDR3 is TGTGCCAGCAGTTACTCGCCCGCGGATGAGCAGTTCTTC.

The chain has TRBV3-1 and TRBJ2-5; 7 nucleotides line up with TRBD2. The CDR3 consists of 17 residues. The germline gives CDR1 LGHDT, CDR2 YNNKEL (reference sequence). V lost 4 bases to trimming and J lost 11 bases; unmatched junction nucleotides: 22. The CDR3 is CASSPYGPGGLYNEQYF. The CDR3, as DNA: TGTGCCAGCAGCCCATATGGGCCGGGGGGACTCTACAATGAGCAGTACTTC.

The chain recombines TRBV19 with TRBJ2-2, with 11 bases identical to TRBD2. The germline V gene encodes CDR1 LNHDA and CDR2 SQIVND (reference sequence). This CDR3 has 14 amino acids. The V segment lost 8 bases and the J segment 5 bases; nucleotides outside the gene matches: 4. In nucleotides, the CDR3 is TGTGCCAGTGTCCTAGCGGGAGGTACCGGGGAGCTGTTTTTT. Translated: CASVLAGGTGELFF.

In its sample, this clonotype was seen a few times. The rearrangement uses TRBV7-9 and TRBJ2-1, with 7 nucleotides matching TRBD2. The germline V gene has CDR1 SEHNR and CDR2 FQNEAQ (reference sequence). V lost 5 bases and J lost 2; bases outside the gene matches: 6. There are 15 residues in the CDR3. The CDR3 region is CASSRSGITYNEQFF. CDR3 DNA: TGTGCCAGCAGCCGAAGCGGGATTACCTACAATGAGCAGTTCTTC. Together with reference TRBV7-9 and TRBJ2-1, the CDR3 gives the full variable domain: DTGVSQNPRHKITKRGQNVTFRCDPISEHNRLYWYRQTLGQGPEFLTYFQNEAQLEKSRLLSDRFSAERPKGSFSTLEIQRTEQGDSAMYLCASSRSGITYNEQFFGPGTRLTVL.

Many counts were recorded for this clonotype. The chain employs TRBV10-3 and TRBJ2-4, with D perhaps assigned TRBD1 or TRBD2 (5 bases each). Trimming removed 4 bases from V and 3 bases from J, with 10 bases in between. Germline V gene sequence: CDR1 ENHRY, CDR2 SYGVKD. CDR3 length equals 14 residues. In DNA form, the CDR3 reads TGTGCCATCAGTGCAGGGACCCTCAAAAACATTCAGTACTTC. Encoded protein: CAISAGTLKNIQYF.

The DNA of the CDR3 is TGCAGTGCTAGAGATACGGCTAGCGGGGGGTACAATGAGCAGTTCTTC. It translates to CSARDTASGGYNEQFF. The rearrangement joins TRBV20-1 to TRBJ2-1; the match to TRBD2 covers 11 bases. From germline, CDR1 is DFQATT and CDR2 SNEGSKA (reference sequence). V dropped 0 bases and J dropped 4; count of bases not matched to a gene: 5. There are 16 residues in the CDR3.

This clonotype has more than one count but fewer than ten. V and J are TRBV12-3 or TRBV12-4 and TRBJ1-6; D perhaps matches TRBD1 (6 bases). This CDR3 has 13 residues. The V end was cut by 7 bases, the J end by 5 bases, with 9 bases between. In nucleotides, the CDR3 is TGTGCCAGCACCAGGACAGATAATTCACCCCTCCACTTT. It translates to CASTRTDNSPLHF.

The chain links TRBV2 to TRBJ1-5, with 11 bases aligning to TRBD1. Germline V gene sequence: CDR1 SNHLY, CDR2 FYNNEI. The V gene end was trimmed by 5 bases and the J gene end by 6 bases; junction bases not matched to a gene: 3. The CDR3 runs to 14 residues. This CDR3 is CASSIGTGGQPQHF. The CDR3 DNA follows: TGTGCCAGCAGTATCGGGACAGGGGGTCAGCCCCAGCATTTT.

This clonotype was counted between two and nine times. This sequence joins TRBV20-1 and TRBJ1-5; 8 nucleotides agree with TRBD1. The CDR3 has 14 amino acids. V lost 2 bases and J lost 9; bases outside the gene matches: 9. Germline V CDR1 and CDR2: DFQATT, SNEGSKA (reference sequence). The CDR3 sequence is CSARRGQAPRPQHF. The CDR3 DNA reads as TGCAGTGCTAGAAGGGGACAGGCCCCTCGGCCCCAGCATTTT.

The genes are TRBV4-1 and TRBJ2-7; D assignment may be TRBD1 or TRBD2 (5 bases each). There are 15 residues in the CDR3. Between the trimmed V and J ends, which lost 4 bases and 0 bases, there was a span of 13 bases. Germline V gives CDR1 MGHRA, CDR2 YSYEKL. The CDR3, as DNA: TGCGCCAGCAGCCCCGGGGACGTTAGCTCCTACGAGCAGTACTTC. Protein sequence: CASSPGDVSSYEQYF.

In the case of this clonotype: The junction departs from germline at one end; a sequencing error may be responsible. J is TRBJ2-1 and V is TRBV16; tentatively, D is TRBD1 or TRBD2 (5 bases each). In germline, CDR1 is KGHSY, CDR2 FQNENV. The length of the CDR3 is 15 residues. CDR3 residues: CASRQSGTKNTEQFF. The DNA for the CDR3 is TGTGCCAGCAGACAATCTGGGACCAAAAATACTGAGCAGTTCTTC.

Turning to this clonotype: With a much larger clone just one base away, this may be a read error. The rearrangement joins TRBV6-2 or TRBV6-3 to TRBJ2-5, with 9 bases lining up with TRBD1. Germline CDR1 MNHEY, CDR2 SVGEGT. This CDR3 contains 20 residues. CDR3 loop: CASRGVWGQGFDWYQEIQYF. The CDR3 bases are TGTGCCAGCCGAGGAGTATGGGGACAGGGATTTGATTGGTACCAAGAGATCCAGTACTTC.

The genes are TRBV6-1 and TRBJ1-1; D gene ambiguous. Germline V gene lookup returns CDR1 MNHNS and CDR2 SASEGT. The CDR3 covers 15 residues. Trimming left V 6 bases short and J 1 base short, with 15 bases between. The CDR3 loop is CASSPPLPGNTEAFF. The CDR3 DNA reads TGTGCCAGCAGCCCACCACTTCCAGGGAACACTGAAGCTTTCTTT.

The chain links TRBV7-6 to TRBJ1-2; D might be TRBD1 (5 bases). Trimming shortened V by 3 bases and J by 2 bases, and 10 bases separated the two germline ends. The germline CDR1 and CDR2 sequences are SGHVS and FNYEAQ. The CDR3 length is 14 residues. The CDR3 bases are TGTGCCAGCAGCTTTCAGGGAGGGAACTATGGCTACACCTTC. It specifies CASSFQGGNYGYTF.

This clonotype was observed a handful of times. The chain joins TRBV6-6 to TRBJ2-5, with 8 positions matching TRBD1. The ends lost 6 bases at V and 5 bases at J; junction bases unmatched: 11. CDR1 MNHNY and CDR2 SVGAGI come from the germline V gene (reference sequence). This CDR3 comprises 15 residues. CDR3 sequence: CASRKTGQVEETQYF. Here the CDR3 DNA reads TGTGCCAGCAGAAAAACGGGACAGGTTGAGGAGACCCAGTACTTC.